This passage covers 26 T cell receptor beta chains from one sample sequenced in a study of cytomegalovirus exposure and HLA in healthy donors (dated by TCRdb to about 2017). Library generation was performed with the immunoSEQ multiplex PCR assay. The multiplex PCR relied on a mix of 60 forward primers for TCR Vbeta segments and 13 reverse primers for TCR Jbeta segments. TCRdb stores this immuneACCESS table with in-frame sequences only. Part of the clones is absent; in the studies checked, under half of the shortfall reflects unresolved V genes, and no reason is known for the rest. The sample contains over 150,000 clones, 75% to 85% of them found a single time. Roughly 3.5% of the sample rests with the top ten. Sequenced sample: PBMCs. These receptors originate from a woman aged 55-75 years in good health and CMV-seropositive.

The CDR3 DNA is TGTGCCAGCAGCTTAGAGGGGCCCACGGGCGAGCAGTACTTC. Protein sequence: CASSLEGPTGEQYF. The chain combines TRBV7-9 with TRBJ2-7; D might be TRBD1 (5 bases). Per germline, CDR1 SEHNR and CDR2 FQNEAQ (reference sequence). V was cut by 1 base and J by 6 bases, with 13 bases left in between. The CDR3 has 14 amino acids.

The chain is built from TRBV6-5 and TRBJ2-7, with a possible D match to TRBD2 (5 bases). This CDR3 spans 13 amino acids. Germline assignment: CDR1 MNHEY and CDR2 SVGAGI. Trimming took off 5 bases at V and 2 bases at J, with 10 bases between the two ends. The CDR3 DNA reads as TGTGCCAGCAGTGCACCCGGGACCTACGAGCAGTACTTC. Amino acid sequence: CASSAPGTYEQYF.

This chain uses TRBV4-2 with TRBJ1-1; D is perhaps TRBD1 (6 bases). This CDR3 contains 14 residues. CDR1 and CDR2 (germline): LGHNA, YNFKEQ. Trimming left V 2 bases short and J 1 base short, with 8 bases between. The DNA of the CDR3 is TGTGCCAGCAGCCAAAACAGGGAGAACACTGAAGCTTTCTTT. This encodes CASSQNRENTEAFF.

V usage is TRBV5-6 and J usage is TRBJ2-3; 11 nucleotides match TRBD1. Germline V gene data show CDR1 as SGHDT and CDR2 as YYEEEE. This CDR3 comprises 15 residues. After removal of 0 bases from V and 5 bases from J, the junction contained 2 bases not matched to a gene. The CDR3 here is CASSLGGTGGDTQYF. For the CDR3, the DNA is TGTGCCAGCAGCTTGGGGGGGACAGGGGGAGATACGCAGTATTTT.

The chain joins TRBV30 to TRBJ2-3; TRBD1 matches at 9 bases. Per germline, CDR1 GTSNPN and CDR2 SVGIG (reference sequence). V lost 6 bases and J lost 14; bases outside the gene matches: 9. The CDR3 sequence is 11 residues long. The CDR3 DNA sequence: TGTGCCTGCCATCCGGGACAGGGCGCGTATTTT. Residues: CACHPGQGAYF.

The gene calls are TRBV10-3 and TRBJ2-7; the D is unclear. CDR1 and CDR2 (germline): ENHRY, SYGVKD. With 11 bases removed from V and 3 bases from J, the gap between germline ends came to 14 bases. The CDR3 sequence is 12 residues long. The CDR3 coding sequence is TGTGCCGCCCGGTCCACCATCTACGAGCAGTACTTC. It yields the protein CAARSTIYEQYF.

Only a few counts were recorded for this clone. The chain links TRBV2 to TRBJ2-3, with 9 bases lining up with TRBD1. In germline, CDR1 is SNHLY, CDR2 FYNNEI. After removal of 6 bases from V and 6 bases from J, the junction contained 7 bases not matched to a gene. The CDR3 runs 14 residues. In DNA, the CDR3 is TGTGCCAGCAGCGCGGACAGGGGATCTGATACGCAGTATTTT. It yields the protein CASSADRGSDTQYF.

This chain joins TRBV28 and TRBJ2-3, with TRBD2 matching over 8 bases. Germline trimming cut 7 bases from V and 0 bases from J; bases unmatched to any gene: 3. Germline V gene sequence: CDR1 MDHEN, CDR2 SYDVKM. The CDR3 spans 14 residues. CDR3 residues: CASTTSGSTDTQYF. The CDR3 region has the DNA TGTGCCAGCACAACTAGCGGTAGCACAGATACGCAGTATTTT.

With respect to this clone: At the DNA level, this CDR3 is encoded by other sequences in the same sample as well. The chain uses TRBV28 and TRBJ2-7; D is possibly TRBD2 (5 bases). Germline lookup yields CDR1 MDHEN and CDR2 SYDVKM. This CDR3 region has 13 residues. V shed 3 bases and J shed 1 base, with 7 bases lying between them. The CDR3 region is CASSLGGSYEQYF. The CDR3 DNA sequence: TGTGCCAGCAGTTTGGGCGGGTCCTACGAGCAGTACTTC.

This clone was counted a few times. This chain connects TRBV25-1 to TRBJ1-5; a weak D match, TRBD1 (5 bases). V dropped 7 bases and J dropped 4 bases, with 14 bases sitting between them. Germline V lookup: CDR1 MGHDK, CDR2 SYGVNS. The CDR3 totals 14 residues. The chain's CDR3 is CASKESGLNQPQHF. CDR3 sequence (DNA): TGTGCCAGCAAGGAGTCAGGGCTGAATCAGCCCCAGCATTTT. The whole variable domain, remainder taken from reference TRBV25-1 and TRBJ1-5, is EADIYQTPRYLVIGTGKKITLECSQTMGHDKMYWYQQDPGMELHLIHYSYGVNSTEKGDLSSESTVSRIRTEHFPLTLESARPSHTSQYLCASKESGLNQPQHFGDGTRLSIL.

V is TRBV9 and J is TRBJ2-2; tentatively, D is TRBD1 (6 bases). CDR1 and CDR2 from the germline V gene are SGDLS and YYNGEE. The CDR3 spans 15 residues. Trimming cost V 0 bases and J 3 bases, with 9 bases left between them. As DNA, the CDR3 is TGTGCCAGCAGCGTAGGGACAGACGACACCGGGGAGCTGTTTTTT. Its protein product is CASSVGTDDTGELFF.

This chain connects TRBV28 to TRBJ2-7, with 10 bases lining up with TRBD2. CDR3 size: 15 residues. Trimming at V came to 4 bases and at J to 4 bases, leaving 7 bases not matched to a gene. The germline gives CDR1 MDHEN, CDR2 SYDVKM. CDR3 amino acids: CASSSSSGRGYEQYF. The DNA of the CDR3 is TGTGCCAGCAGTTCCTCTAGCGGGAGAGGGTACGAGCAGTACTTC.

As concerns this clone: The sample carries other DNA sequences with the same CDR3. The gene calls are TRBV27 and TRBJ1-1; 7 positions agree with TRBD1. The CDR3 is 15 amino acids. Germline V gives CDR1 MNHEY, CDR2 SMNVEV (reference sequence). Unmatched junction bases numbered 4, after V lost 3 bases and J lost 0 bases. The CDR3 protein is CASSLVDRMNTEAFF. CDR3 coding DNA: TGTGCCAGCAGTTTGGTGGACAGGATGAACACTGAAGCTTTCTTT.

V is TRBV18 and J is TRBJ2-7; 7 bases map to TRBD1. Germline trimming cut 0 bases from V and 1 base from J; bases unmatched to any gene: 3. The CDR3 loop spans 15 amino acids. Germline values: CDR1 KGHSH, CDR2 LQKENI. CDR3 in amino acids: CASSPPGTVSYEQYF. In DNA form, the CDR3 reads TGTGCCAGCTCACCACCCGGGACAGTATCCTACGAGCAGTACTTC.

The chain uses TRBV5-1 and TRBJ2-3, with 13 nucleotides matching TRBD2. The CDR3 spans 16 residues. V dropped 4 bases and J dropped 5; count of bases not matched to a gene: 7. Germline V gene data show CDR1 as SGHRS and CDR2 as YFSETQ. For the CDR3, the DNA is TGCGCCAGCAGCGACCGGACTAGCGGGAGAGTAGATACGCAGTATTTT. This sequence encodes CASSDRTSGRVDTQYF.

J is TRBJ2-7 and V is TRBV2; 8 positions match TRBD1. The CDR3 has 14 amino acids. CDR1 SNHLY and CDR2 FYNNEI come from the germline V gene. The junction had 11 bases not matched to a gene; V was cut back by 7 bases and J by 6 bases. CDR3 nucleotides: TGTGCCAGCATGATACAGGGGGTGGGTACCGAGCAGTACTTC. Its translation is CASMIQGVGTEQYF.

This sequence joins TRBV7-3 and TRBJ1-2; possibly TRBD1 for D (5 bases). Germline V CDR1 and CDR2: SGHTA, FQGTGA. The length of the CDR3 is 14 residues. Trimming pared 7 bases from V and 3 bases from J, leaving 15 bases between. Here the CDR3 DNA reads TGTGCCAGCACCCCAGGCCCGGGGGACTATGGCTACACCTTC. It codes for CASTPGPGDYGYTF.

Ten or more counts support this clone. This chain connects TRBV10-2 to TRBJ1-1; 7 bases fit TRBD1. Trimming cost V 7 bases and J 3 bases; bases outside gene matches: 11. This CDR3 is built from 15 residues. In germline, CDR1 is WSHSY, CDR2 SAAADI. CDR3 nucleotides: TGCGCCAGCATTGACGGGACAGTCGGATACACTGAAGCTTTCTTT. Residues: CASIDGTVGYTEAFF.

J is TRBJ1-6 and V is TRBV11-2, with TRBD1 matching over 7 bases. Germline V CDR1 and CDR2: SGHAT, FQNNGV. The CDR3 covers 13 residues. J lost 16 bases, V lost 4 bases, and 10 bases had no gene match. The CDR3: CASSSMTGKCLHF. The CDR3 DNA sequence: TGTGCCAGCAGCTCCATGACAGGGAAGTGTCTCCACTTT.

Comment on this clone: One end of the junction fails to match germline, which may point to a read error. The chain links TRBV5-4 to TRBJ1-3; possibly TRBD1 for D (6 bases). The germline CDR1 and CDR2 sequences are SGHNT and YYREEE (reference sequence). CDR3 length: 14 amino acids. This chain's CDR3 is CASSPDSSGNTIYF. The DNA for the CDR3 is TGTGCCAGCAGCCCGGACAGCTCTGGGAACACCATATATTTT.

This clone was seen only a few times. The J gene is TRBJ1-2, the V gene TRBV19, with D unclear. Germline CDR1 and CDR2: LNHDA and SQIVND (reference sequence). V was cut by 7 bases and J by 0 bases, with 12 bases left in between. This CDR3 has 14 amino acids. CDR3 protein: CASNPRSSNYGYTF. The CDR3 nucleotides read TGTGCCAGTAACCCGAGATCGTCTAACTATGGCTACACCTTC.

The CDR3: CASSFGGKNSPLHF. The CDR3 DNA sequence: TGTGCCAGCAGCTTTGGAGGGAAGAATTCACCCCTCCACTTT. The chain carries TRBV5-5 and TRBJ1-6; D unclear. Germline V gene lookup returns CDR1 SGHKS and CDR2 YYEKEE (reference sequence). The CDR3 loop spans 14 amino acids. Trimming pared 2 bases from V and 7 bases from J, leaving 10 bases between.

This chain connects TRBV6-6 to TRBJ2-7, with TRBD1 matching over 8 bases. Germline V gene data show CDR1 as MNHNY and CDR2 as SVGAGI (reference sequence). J lost 4 bases, V lost 2 bases, and 7 bases had no gene match. The CDR3 has 15 residues. CDR3 in amino acids: CASSYLGQGIYEQYF. CDR3 in DNA: TGTGCCAGCAGTTACCTCGGACAGGGAATATACGAGCAGTACTTC.

The V gene is TRBV28, the J gene TRBJ2-5; possible D gene TRBD1, 5 bases. The CDR3 contains 12 residues. Trimming shortened V by 7 bases and J by 4 bases, and 10 bases separated the two germline ends. From germline, CDR1 is MDHEN and CDR2 SYDVKM. The CDR3 protein is CASNTGPETQYF. The CDR3 DNA follows: TGTGCCAGCAATACAGGTCCAGAGACCCAGTACTTC.

J is TRBJ2-3 and V is TRBV7-9, with D perhaps TRBD1 (6 bases). The CDR3 consists of 15 residues. V gave up 5 bases and J gave up 0 bases, with 12 bases separating them. Germline V gene lookup returns CDR1 SEHNR and CDR2 FQNEAQ (reference sequence). CDR3 bases: TGTGCCAGCAGCGCACAAGGACAGAGCACAGATACGCAGTATTTT. The encoded protein is CASSAQGQSTDTQYF.

The chain has TRBV27 and TRBJ2-7; the match to TRBD2 covers 8 bases. The germline gives CDR1 MNHEY, CDR2 SMNVEV (reference sequence). Trimming cost V 10 bases and J 2 bases; bases outside gene matches: 7. This CDR3 has 13 residues. The CDR3 DNA reads as TGTGCCACCGGTGTAGCGGGGACCTACGAGCAGTACTTC. This encodes CATGVAGTYEQYF.